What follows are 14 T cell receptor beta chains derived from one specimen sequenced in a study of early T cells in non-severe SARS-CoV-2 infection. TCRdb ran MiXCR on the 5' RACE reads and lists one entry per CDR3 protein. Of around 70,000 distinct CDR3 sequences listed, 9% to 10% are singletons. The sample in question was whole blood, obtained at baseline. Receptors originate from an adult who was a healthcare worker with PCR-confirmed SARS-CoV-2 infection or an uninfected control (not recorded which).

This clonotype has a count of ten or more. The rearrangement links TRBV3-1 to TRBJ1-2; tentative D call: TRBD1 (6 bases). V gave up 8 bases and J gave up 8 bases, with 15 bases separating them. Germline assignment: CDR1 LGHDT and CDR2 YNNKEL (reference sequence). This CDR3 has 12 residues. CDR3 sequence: CASARGVAGYTF. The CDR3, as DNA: TGTGCCAGCGCCAGGGGCGTTGCCGGCTACACCTTC.

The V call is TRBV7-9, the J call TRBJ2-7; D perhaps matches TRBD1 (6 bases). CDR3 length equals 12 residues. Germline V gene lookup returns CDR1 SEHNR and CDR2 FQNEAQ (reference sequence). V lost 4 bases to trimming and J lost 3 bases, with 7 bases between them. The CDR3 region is CASSSRGYEQYF. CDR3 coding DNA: TGTGCCAGCAGCTCCAGGGGCTACGAGCAGTACTTC.

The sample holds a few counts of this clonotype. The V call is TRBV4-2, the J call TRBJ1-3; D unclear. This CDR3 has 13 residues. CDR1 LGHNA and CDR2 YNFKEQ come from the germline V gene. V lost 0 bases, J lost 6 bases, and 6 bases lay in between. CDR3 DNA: TGTGCCAGCAGCCAAGATGGAGAAAACACCATATATTTT. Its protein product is CASSQDGENTIYF.

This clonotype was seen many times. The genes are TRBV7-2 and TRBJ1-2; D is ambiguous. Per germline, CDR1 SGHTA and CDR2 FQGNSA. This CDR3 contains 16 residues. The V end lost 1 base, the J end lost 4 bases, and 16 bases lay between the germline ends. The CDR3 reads CASSLEGGLSTYGYTF. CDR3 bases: TGTGCCAGCAGCTTAGAAGGAGGGTTGAGTACCTATGGCTACACCTTC.

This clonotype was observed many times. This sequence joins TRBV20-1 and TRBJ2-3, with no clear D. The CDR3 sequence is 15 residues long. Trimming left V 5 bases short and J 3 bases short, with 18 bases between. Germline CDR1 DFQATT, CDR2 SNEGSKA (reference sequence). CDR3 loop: CSAGPVDLPTDTQYF. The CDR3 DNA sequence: TGCAGTGCTGGCCCAGTAGATTTACCGACAGATACGCAGTATTTT.

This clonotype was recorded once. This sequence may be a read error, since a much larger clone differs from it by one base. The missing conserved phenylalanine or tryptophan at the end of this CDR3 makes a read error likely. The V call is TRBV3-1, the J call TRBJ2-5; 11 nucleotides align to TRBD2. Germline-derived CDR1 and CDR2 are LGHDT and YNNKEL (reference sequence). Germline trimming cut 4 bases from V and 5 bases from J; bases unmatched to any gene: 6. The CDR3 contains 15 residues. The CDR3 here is CASSRGTSGTETQYL. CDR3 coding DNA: TGTGCCAGCAGCCGCGGGACTAGCGGAACGGAGACCCAGTACCTC.

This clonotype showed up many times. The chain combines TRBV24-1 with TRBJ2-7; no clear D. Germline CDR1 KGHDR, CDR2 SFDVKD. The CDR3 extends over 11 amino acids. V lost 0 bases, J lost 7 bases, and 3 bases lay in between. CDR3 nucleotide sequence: TGTGCCACCAGTGATTTGGGGGAGCAGTACTTC. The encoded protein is CATSDLGEQYF.

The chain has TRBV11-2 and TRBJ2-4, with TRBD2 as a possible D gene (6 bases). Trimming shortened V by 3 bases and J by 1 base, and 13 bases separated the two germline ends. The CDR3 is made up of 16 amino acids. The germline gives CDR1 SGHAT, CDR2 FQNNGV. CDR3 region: CASSFWRDPAKNIQYF. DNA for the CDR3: TGTGCCAGCAGCTTCTGGCGGGACCCCGCCAAAAACATTCAGTACTTC.

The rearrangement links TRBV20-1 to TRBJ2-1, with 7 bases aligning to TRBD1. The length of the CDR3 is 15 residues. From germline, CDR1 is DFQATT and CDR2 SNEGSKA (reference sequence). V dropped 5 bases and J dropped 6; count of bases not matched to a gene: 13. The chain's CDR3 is CSACRHRGTTNEQFF. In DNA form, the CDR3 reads TGCAGTGCTTGTCGGCACAGGGGCACAACCAATGAGCAGTTCTTC.

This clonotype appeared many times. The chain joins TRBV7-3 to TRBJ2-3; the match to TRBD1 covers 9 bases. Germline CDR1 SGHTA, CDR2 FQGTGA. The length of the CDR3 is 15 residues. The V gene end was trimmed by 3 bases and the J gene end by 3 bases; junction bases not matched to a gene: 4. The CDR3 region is CASSFTGGSTDTQYF. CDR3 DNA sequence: TGTGCCAGCAGCTTTACAGGGGGCTCGACAGATACGCAGTATTTT. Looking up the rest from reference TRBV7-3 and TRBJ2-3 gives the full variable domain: GAGVSQTPSNKVTEKGKYVELRCDPISGHTALYWYRQSLGQGPEFLIYFQGTGAADDSGLPNDRFFAVRPEGSVSTLKIQRTERGDSAVYLCASSFTGGSTDTQYFGPGTRLTVL.

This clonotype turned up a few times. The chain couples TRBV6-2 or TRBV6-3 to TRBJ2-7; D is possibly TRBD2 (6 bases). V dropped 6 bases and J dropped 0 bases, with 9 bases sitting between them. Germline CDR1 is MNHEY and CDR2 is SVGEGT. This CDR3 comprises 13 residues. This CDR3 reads CASSGTVSYEQYF. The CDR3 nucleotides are TGTGCCAGCAGCGGGACTGTCTCCTACGAGCAGTACTTC.

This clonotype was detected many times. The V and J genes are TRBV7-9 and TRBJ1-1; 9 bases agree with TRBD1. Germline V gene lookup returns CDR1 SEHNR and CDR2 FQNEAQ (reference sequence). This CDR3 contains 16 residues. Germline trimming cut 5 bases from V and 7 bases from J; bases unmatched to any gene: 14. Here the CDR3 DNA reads TGTGCCAGCAGCGCGGGGACAGGGAAGAGGGGAGTTGAAGCTTTCTTT. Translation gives CASSAGTGKRGVEAFF.

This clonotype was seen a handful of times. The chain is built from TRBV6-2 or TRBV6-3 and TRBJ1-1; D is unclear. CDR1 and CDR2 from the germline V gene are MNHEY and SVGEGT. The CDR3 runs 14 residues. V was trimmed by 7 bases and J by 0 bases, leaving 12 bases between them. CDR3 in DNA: TGTGCCAGCAAGGGTACGGGAGTGAACACTGAAGCTTTCTTT. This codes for CASKGTGVNTEAFF.

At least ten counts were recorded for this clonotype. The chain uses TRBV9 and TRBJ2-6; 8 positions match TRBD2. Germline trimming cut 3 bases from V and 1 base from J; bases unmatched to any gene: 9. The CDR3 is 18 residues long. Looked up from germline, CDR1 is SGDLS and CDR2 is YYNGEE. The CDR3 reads CASSAWGLEWSGANVLTF. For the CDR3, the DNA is TGTGCCAGCAGCGCCTGGGGACTAGAGTGGTCTGGGGCCAACGTCCTGACTTTC.